One and the same sample provided the 7 T cell receptor beta chains below, sequenced in a study of blood T cell repertoires in COVID-19. Profiling relied on immunoSEQ multiplex PCR, and the TCRdb table lists in-frame clones only, not all of them. The table has about 250,000 clones, 85% seen once. Sequenced: PBMCs or T cells enriched from blood (not recorded which). These receptor sequences come from a woman aged 50 to 60 with acute COVID-19.

The J gene is TRBJ2-5, the V gene TRBV5-1; 10 positions match TRBD2. The germline V gene has CDR1 SGHRS and CDR2 YFSETQ. V lost 2 bases, J lost 7 bases, and 11 bases stayed unmatched. The CDR3 is made up of 16 amino acids. The CDR3 protein is CASSFSSGGPLRTQYF. CDR3 DNA: TGCGCCAGCAGCTTCTCTAGCGGGGGCCCCTTAAGGACCCAGTACTTC.

This chain joins TRBV18 and TRBJ2-7, with 7 bases identical to TRBD1. Germline assignment: CDR1 KGHSH and CDR2 LQKENI. This CDR3 has 15 residues. Trimming at V came to 1 base and at J to 2 bases, leaving 5 bases not matched to a gene. The CDR3 sequence: CASSPRQGVAYEQYF. CDR3 sequence (DNA): TGTGCCAGCTCACCACGACAGGGCGTAGCCTACGAGCAGTACTTC.

V gene TRBV9 combines with J gene TRBJ2-3; 9 bases fit TRBD2. J was trimmed by 3 bases and V by 5 bases; bases with no gene match: 13. The germline gives CDR1 SGDLS, CDR2 YYNGEE. This CDR3 spans 17 amino acids. The CDR3: CASSLLGLARGTDTQYF. The CDR3 DNA follows: TGTGCCAGCAGTCTTCTTGGACTAGCGAGGGGAACAGATACGCAGTATTTT.

The chain carries TRBV5-4 and TRBJ2-5, with D possibly being TRBD2 (7 bases). This CDR3 has 13 residues. CDR1 SGHNT and CDR2 YYREEE come from the germline V gene (reference sequence). V lost 1 base and J 5 bases, leaving 9 bases between the germline ends. CDR3 loop: CASSLRGGETQYF. Written as DNA, the CDR3 is TGTGCCAGCAGCTTGAGGGGGGGGGAGACCCAGTACTTC.

In this sample, this clone turned up once. The rearrangement uses TRBV30 and TRBJ1-3, with D possibly matching TRBD1 (6 bases). The CDR3 covers 15 residues. Trimming shortened V by 0 bases and J by 4 bases, and 13 bases separated the two germline ends. Germline V gives CDR1 GTSNPN, CDR2 SVGIG (reference sequence). In DNA form, the CDR3 reads TGTGCCTGGAGTGTACGGCGGGGGCCCGGAAACACCATATATTTT. Protein sequence: CAWSVRRGPGNTIYF.

This chain joins TRBV12-3 or TRBV12-4 and TRBJ1-2; D perhaps matches TRBD1 (5 bases). The CDR3 sequence is 13 residues long. V was shortened by 2 bases and J by 3 bases, with 7 bases between the two germline ends. CDR3 in amino acids: CASSLPGYYGYTF. As DNA, the CDR3 is TGTGCCAGCAGTTTACCAGGGTACTATGGCTACACCTTC.

The rearrangement uses TRBV3-1 (or the pseudogene TRBV3-2) and TRBJ2-7, with 10 bases matching TRBD2. With V trimmed by 2 bases and J by 7 bases, 11 bases remained unmatched. The CDR3 covers 16 residues. Per germline, CDR1 LGHDT and CDR2 YNNKEL (reference sequence). This CDR3 is CASSQRLAGRGGEQYF. CDR3 coding DNA: TGTGCCAGCAGCCAAAGACTAGCGGGCCGAGGGGGGGAGCAGTACTTC.